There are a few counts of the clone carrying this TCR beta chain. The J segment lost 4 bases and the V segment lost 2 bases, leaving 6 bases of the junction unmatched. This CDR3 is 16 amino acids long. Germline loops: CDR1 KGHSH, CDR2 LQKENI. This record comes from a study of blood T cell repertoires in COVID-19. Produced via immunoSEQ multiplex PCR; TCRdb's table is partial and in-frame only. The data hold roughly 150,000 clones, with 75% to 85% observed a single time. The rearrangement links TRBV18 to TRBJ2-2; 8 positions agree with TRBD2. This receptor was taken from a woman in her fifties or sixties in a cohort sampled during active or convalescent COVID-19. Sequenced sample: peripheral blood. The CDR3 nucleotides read TGTGCCAGCTCACCATCCAACGGGGGGGCCACCGGGGAGCTGTTTTTT. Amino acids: CASSPSNGGATGELFF. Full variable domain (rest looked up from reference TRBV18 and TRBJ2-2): NAGVMQNPRHLVRRRGQEARLRCSPMKGHSHVYWYRQLPEEGLKFMVYLQKENIIDESGMPKERFSAEFPKEGPSILRIQQVVRGDSAAYFCASSPSNGGATGELFFGEGSRLTVL.